This T cell receptor beta chain was recovered during a study of T cells after yellow fever vaccination. The overall study: Some fractions had low cell numbers, and these were prepared with SMART-Seq v4 Ultra Low Input.

The CDR3 contains 15 residues. Germline V gene data show CDR1 as MNHEY and CDR2 as SVGAGI. V was trimmed by 3 bases and J by 0 bases, leaving 9 bases between them. MiXCR was run by TCRdb on the 5' RACE reads, yielding one entry per CDR3 protein. The table includes about 320,000 distinct CDR3 sequences, around 4.3% detected once. The chain is built from TRBV6-5 and TRBJ2-1, with a possible D match to TRBD1 (6 bases). The receptor was isolated from a man aged 18 to 35 who received the YFV17D yellow fever vaccine. The sequencing used PBMCs, collected 15 days after the yellow fever booster vaccination. CDR3 in amino acids: CASSYDRSSYNEQFF. The CDR3 nucleotides are TGTGCCAGCAGTTATGACAGGAGCTCCTACAATGAGCAGTTCTTC.